This is a list of T cell receptor beta chains from one sample in a study of blood T cell repertoires in COVID-19. The table came from immunoSEQ multiplex PCR; TCRdb's copy has only in-frame clones and leaves some out. The sample has around 40,000 clones, roughly nine tenths seen once. Sequenced sample: peripheral blood. The receptors stem from a human donor in a cohort sampled during active COVID-19. The CDR3 runs from the conserved cysteine through the conserved F or W. A D gene is named only where the DNA matches it firmly. The size of a clone is reported for some rows only, either as once, few or many, or as a class for expanded clones.

clone_size j_call v_call d_call cdr3_nt cdr3_aa
once TRBJ1-2 TRBV4-1 TRBD1 TGCGCCAGCAGCCTCCTGGGACAGACCCTCGATCGTGGCTACACCTTC CASSLLGQTLDRGYTF
. TRBJ2-1 TRBV29-1 . TGCAGCGGAGGAGGGGCAAGCGGAGAGGGAAATGAGCAGTTCTTC CSGGGASGEGNEQFF
. TRBJ2-4 TRBV21-1 . TGTGCCAGCAGGGGAAGCGGGACCGGGGGATTGGACATTCAGTACTTC CASRGSGTGGLDIQYF
. TRBJ1-6 TRBV4-2 TRBD1 TGTGCCAGCAGCCACACAGGGGATCGCGCCTATAATTCACCCCTCCACTTT CASSHTGDRAYNSPLHF
. TRBJ2-7 TRBV30 TRBD1 TGTGCCTGGACCAGGACAGGGGGGTTTCGGGAGCAGTACTTC CAWTRTGGFREQYF
. TRBJ1-6 TRBV19 TRBD1 TGTGCCAGTACCCCCGGGACAGGGACGCGTCCCCTCCACTTT CASTPGTGTRPLHF
. TRBJ2-1 TRBV5-6 . TGTGCCAGCAGCCTACAGGACGAGCAGTTCTTC CASSLQDEQFF
. TRBJ2-3 TRBV3-1/TRBV3-2 TRBD2 TGTGCCAGCAGCCTGGGACTAGCGGGGGGCCGCACAGATACGCAGTATTTT CASSLGLAGGRTDTQYF
. TRBJ1-2 TRBV9 . TGTGCCAGCAGCGTCCAGGGAACTAACTATGGCTACACCTTC CASSVQGTNYGYTF
. TRBJ2-5 TRBV9 TRBD1 TGTGCCAGCAGCGTAGGGACAGGGGGTGACACCCAGTACTTC CASSVGTGGDTQYF
. TRBJ1-6 TRBV3-1/TRBV3-2 . TGTGCCAGCAGCCAAGATCGGGGTTCACCCCTCCACTTT CASSQDRGSPLHF
. TRBJ2-3 TRBV14 . TGTGCCAGCAGCCCCCCGCTAGCGACATCCAGAGATACGCAGTATTTT CASSPPLATSRDTQYF
. TRBJ2-3 TRBV2 . TGTGCCAGCAGTGGGTCAGGTCGAGATACGCAGTATTTT CASSGSGRDTQYF
. TRBJ2-7 TRBV10-3 . TGTGCCATGGGCCTCGGCTACGAGCAGTACTTC CAMGLGYEQYF
. TRBJ1-4 TRBV2 . TGTGCCAGCAGTGAAACCGATCGGGCGGGGGAAAAACTGTTTTTT CASSETDRAGEKLFF
. TRBJ2-1 TRBV2 TRBD2 TGTGCCAGCAGCCCCGTCGGACTAGCGGGAGGAAATGAGCAGTTCTTC CASSPVGLAGGNEQFF
. TRBJ2-7 TRBV19 . TGTGCCAGTAGAAGCAGGGGACCTTACGAGCAGTACTTC CASRSRGPYEQYF
. TRBJ1-2 TRBV15 . TGTGCCACCAGCAGAGATCAGGTAGTAAGCGGCTACACCTTC CATSRDQVVSGYTF
. TRBJ2-2 TRBV27 . TGTGCCAGCAGTTTAGTTTGGAGCACCGGGGAGCTGTTTTTT CASSLVWSTGELFF
. TRBJ1-4 TRBV19 . TGTGCCAGTAGTACTCCCGGGACAAGGCGTGGAAAACTGTTTTTT CASSTPGTRRGKLFF
. TRBJ1-2 TRBV6-1 . TGTGCCAGCAGGCGACTGGCAGGGAACACCTTC CASRRLAGNTF
. TRBJ1-1 TRBV4-1 . TGCGCCAGCAGCCAAGTTCATCACCCCGGGGGTATGAACACTGAAGCTTTCTTT CASSQVHHPGGMNTEAFF
. TRBJ2-2 TRBV18 . TGTGCCAGCTCACCACGCGAAGGAGGAGGCGGGGAGCTGTTTTTT CASSPREGGGGELFF
. TRBJ2-4 TRBV18 . TGTGCCAGCTCACCACCTCTTCAGGGGGGATGGCCTTTTTTAGCCAAAAACATTCAGTACTTC CASSPPLQGGWPFLAKNIQYF
. TRBJ1-5 TRBV6-6 TRBD1 TGTGCCAGCAGGCGCGGACAGGGAGAAAGGCAGCCCCAGCATTTT CASRRGQGERQPQHF
. TRBJ2-2 TRBV5-1 TRBD2 TGCGCCAGCAGCCCGGGGACTATAAACACCGGGGAGCTGTTTTTT CASSPGTINTGELFF
. TRBJ2-3 TRBV5-1 TRBD2 TGCGCCAGCAGCCCAGCGGGAGGAGGAATAGATACGCAGTATTTT CASSPAGGGIDTQYF
once TRBJ2-3 TRBV15 . TGTGCCACCAGCCCCCGTTTTGAGTCCACAGATACGCAGTATTTT CATSPRFESTDTQYF
. TRBJ2-1 TRBV7-2 . TGTGCCAGCAGCTTAAGGGGTAGGCTGAATGAGCAGTTCTTC CASSLRGRLNEQFF
. TRBJ1-2 TRBV10-3 TRBD1 TGTGCCATCAACTACAGGGGAGGAAGCTATGGCTACACCTTC CAINYRGGSYGYTF
. TRBJ2-7 TRBV13 TRBD2 TGTGCCAGCAGCTCTACTAGCGGCCGTAGCCACGAGCAGTACTTC CASSSTSGRSHEQYF
. TRBJ1-2 TRBV10-3 . TGTGCCATCGGGGGGAATCAGGACTACACCTTC CAIGGNQDYTF
. TRBJ2-1 TRBV25-1 TRBD2 TGTGCCGGCCTAGCGGATTCCTACAATGAGCAGTTCTTC CAGLADSYNEQFF
. TRBJ1-1 TRBV2 . TGTGCCAGCAGTGTCACAGCGAACACTGAAGCTTTCTTT CASSVTANTEAFF
. TRBJ2-1 TRBV18 TRBD2 TGTGCCAGCTCTCCCTCTAGCGGGAACAATGAGCAGTTCTTC CASSPSSGNNEQFF
once TRBJ2-2 TRBV4-3 TRBD2 TGCGCCAGCAGCCAAGAACCAGCGGGGGCAGGGACCGGGGAGCTGTTTTTT CASSQEPAGAGTGELFF
once TRBJ2-5 TRBV5-1 TRBD2 TGCGCCAGCAGCTTGGGGACTAGCGGGAGTCAAGAGACCCAGTACTTC CASSLGTSGSQETQYF
. TRBJ1-1 TRBV3-1/TRBV3-2 . TGTGCCAGCAGCCAAGCGAGGTACACTGAAGCTTTCTTT CASSQARYTEAFF
. TRBJ2-2 TRBV3-1/TRBV3-2 . TGTGCCAGCAGCCAAGGTCAGGGATACACCGGGGAGCTGTTTTTT CASSQGQGYTGELFF
. TRBJ2-1 TRBV11-2 TRBD2 TGTGCCAGCAGCTCCTCCCGGGGACTAGCAGGTGAGCAGTTCTTC CASSSSRGLAGEQFF
. TRBJ2-7 TRBV4-1 . TGCGCCAGCAGCCAAGGAGCAGGGTTCTACGAGCAGTACTTC CASSQGAGFYEQYF
. TRBJ2-7 TRBV18 TRBD1 TGTGCCAGCTCACCACGAGGGCAGGGGGACTACGAGCAGTACTTC CASSPRGQGDYEQYF
once TRBJ1-3 TRBV5-6 . TGTGCCAGCAGCGAGCAAGGAAACACCATATATTTT CASSEQGNTIYF
. TRBJ1-2 TRBV20-1 . TGCAGTGCTAGAACCGTGTCTAGCTACACCTTC CSARTVSSYTF